The 26 T cell receptor beta chains below all came from one sample that was sequenced in a study of T-cell memory formation after mild COVID-19 (dated by TCRdb to 2020 to 2022). Libraries came from 5' RACE. The listed sequencing device is Illumina NovaSeq 6000. TCRdb reworked the public reads: Q25 trimming with fastp, MiXCR clone assembly, productive beta chains retained. Duplicate CDR3 protein sequences are folded into a single record with the most common DNA and genes. A total of more than 400,000 distinct CDR3 sequences appear in this sample, around a sixth of them only once. About 12% of the sample goes to the ten largest clones. Sequencing was done on a sample of PBMCs or a T cell subset sorted from them (not recorded which). All receptors derive from an adult woman who had mild COVID-19 (a few samples of this study predate the infection). The sample titles of this study are shuffled in the database, so cell type and time point are left out; the donor was told from shared clones.

This clonotype was observed a few times. At one of its ends the junction is not consistent with the germline gene, which may arise from a read error. The chain carries TRBV4-2 and TRBJ2-2; 9 bases are a match to TRBD2. The CDR3 totals 13 residues. The germline V gene has CDR1 LGHNA and CDR2 YNFKEQ. The CDR3 bases are TGTGCCAGCAGCCAAGATCCTAGCGGGAAGCTGTTTTTT. Translated, it gives CASSQDPSGKLFF.

This clonotype was detected a few times. The gene calls are TRBV7-2 and TRBJ2-7, with 10 bases fitting TRBD2. CDR1 is SGHTA, CDR2 FQGNSA, per germline. Germline trimming cut 3 bases from V and 4 bases from J; bases unmatched to any gene: 12. The CDR3 runs 17 residues. The CDR3 sequence is CASSFKITSGTTYEQYF. CDR3 coding DNA: TGTGCCAGCAGCTTTAAGATTACTAGCGGGACGACTTACGAGCAGTACTTC.

This chain joins TRBV4-2 and TRBJ2-3; D ambiguous. Trimming took 0 bases from V and 6 from J, leaving 13 bases between them. The CDR3 is 15 residues long. From germline, CDR1 is LGHNA and CDR2 YNFKEQ. The chain's CDR3 is CASSQDKRSGDTQYF. DNA of the CDR3: TGTGCCAGCAGCCAAGATAAGCGATCCGGGGATACGCAGTATTTT.

The chain recombines TRBV3-1 with TRBJ2-2; D is uncertain. V was cut by 8 bases and J by 1 base, with 11 bases left in between. This CDR3 spans 14 amino acids. The germline CDR1 and CDR2 sequences are LGHDT and YNNKEL (reference sequence). DNA of the CDR3: TGTGCCAGCCGGGTAAACAGGAACACCGGGGAGCTGTTTTTT. Amino acid sequence: CASRVNRNTGELFF.

Ten or more counts support this clonotype. The chain employs TRBV7-8 and TRBJ2-3, with 7 bases lining up with TRBD1. The V and J ends lost 2 bases and 5 bases, in that order; junction bases with no gene match: 16. Germline CDR1 is SGHVS and CDR2 is FQNEAQ. The length of the CDR3 is 18 residues. CDR3 region: CASSLQTRQGSGGDTQYF. The CDR3 bases are TGTGCCAGCAGCTTACAAACTCGACAGGGTAGTGGAGGAGATACGCAGTATTTT.

The V gene is TRBV30, the J gene TRBJ1-3; no definite D call. The CDR3 loop spans 12 amino acids. The germline CDR1 and CDR2 sequences are GTSNPN and SVGIG (reference sequence). V dropped 4 bases and J dropped 1 base, with 5 bases sitting between them. The CDR3 DNA follows: TGTGCCTGGATGGGTTCTGGAAACACCATATATTTT. Translating gives CAWMGSGNTIYF.

This clonotype was recorded a few times. The CDR3 coding sequence is TGTGCCAGCAGCCAAGCTCGGATCTCCACTCTGAACACTGAAGCTTTCTTT. Translating gives CASSQARISTLNTEAFF. V usage is TRBV14 and J usage is TRBJ1-1; D unresolved. The ends were cut back, 1 base at V and 0 bases at J, with 15 bases in the middle. Germline V gives CDR1 SGHDN, CDR2 FVKESK. The CDR3 has 17 amino acids.

The V and J genes are TRBV7-6 and TRBJ2-2; 8 nucleotides agree with TRBD1. CDR1 SGHVS and CDR2 FNYEAQ come from the germline V gene. J was trimmed by 6 bases and V by 0 bases; bases with no gene match: 6. The CDR3 contains 16 residues. CDR3 amino acids: CASSLARTGRPGELFF. The DNA of the CDR3 is TGTGCCAGCAGCTTAGCCCGGACAGGGAGGCCCGGGGAGCTGTTTTTT.

In this sample, this clonotype turned up a few times. The J gene is TRBJ2-5, the V gene TRBV2; TRBD1 matches 8 bases. The CDR3 extends over 14 amino acids. Germline V gives CDR1 SNHLY, CDR2 FYNNEI. With 8 bases clipped from V and 2 bases from J, the junction kept 7 bases outside the gene matches. CDR3 sequence (DNA): TGTGCCAGCTCCTGGGACAGGCCACAAGAGACCCAGTACTTC. Encoded protein: CASSWDRPQETQYF.

This clonotype has more than one count but fewer than ten. The chain is built from TRBV29-1 and TRBJ2-5; D is tentatively TRBD1 or TRBD2 (5 bases each). V dropped 4 bases and J dropped 5 bases, with 8 bases sitting between them. The CDR3 runs to 11 residues. CDR1 and CDR2 from the germline V gene are SQVTM and ANQGSEA. This CDR3 is CSVGGGETQYF. The CDR3 DNA is TGCAGCGTTGGGGGCGGGGAGACCCAGTACTTC.

This rearrangement joins TRBV5-1 to TRBJ2-1; 14 bases fit TRBD2. J lost 4 bases, V lost 4 bases, and 19 bases had no gene match. Germline V gene lookup returns CDR1 SGHRS and CDR2 YFSETQ. CDR3 length equals 21 residues. CDR3: CASSPYPGLAGGSSLYNEQFF. The CDR3, as DNA: TGCGCCAGCAGCCCATACCCCGGACTAGCGGGAGGCTCATCCCTATACAATGAGCAGTTCTTC. The whole variable domain, filled in from reference TRBV5-1 and TRBJ2-1, reads KAGVTQTPRYLIKTRGQQVTLSCSPISGHRSVSWYQQTPGQGLQFLFEYFSETQRNKGNFPGRFSGRQFSNSRSEMNVSTLELGDSALYLCASSPYPGLAGGSSLYNEQFFGPGTRLTVL.

The chain has TRBV7-3 and TRBJ2-2; D may match TRBD1 or TRBD2 (6 bases each). The CDR3 consists of 18 residues. Germline loops: CDR1 SGHTA, CDR2 FQGTGA. Trimming left V 1 base short and J 7 bases short, with 22 bases between. CDR3 DNA: TGTGCCAGCAGCTTAAAAGCGCCCATGGGGGGCTTTGGCGGGGAGCTGTTTTTT. Amino acids: CASSLKAPMGGFGGELFF.

This clonotype occurred a few times. The chain recombines TRBV9 with TRBJ2-1; the match to TRBD1 covers 7 bases. This CDR3 contains 16 residues. J gave up 5 bases and V 1 base, and 9 bases lay outside the gene matches. Germline V CDR1 and CDR2: SGDLS, YYNGEE. The CDR3 bases are TGTGCCAGCAGCGTACCGACAGGGATGCCTGACAATGAGCAGTTCTTC. Protein product: CASSVPTGMPDNEQFF.

The table lists this clonotype with a few counts. The V gene is TRBV20-1, the J gene TRBJ2-1; no clear D gene. The CDR3 spans 11 residues. The germline gives CDR1 DFQATT, CDR2 SNEGSKA (reference sequence). V was trimmed by 6 bases and J by 4 bases, leaving 7 bases between them. This CDR3 is CSAPKYNEQFF. The CDR3 DNA is TGCAGTGCCCCGAAATACAATGAGCAGTTCTTC.

This clonotype turned up a few times. This rearrangement joins TRBV4-3 to TRBJ2-7; 9 bases are shared with TRBD1. V dropped 2 bases and J dropped 3; count of bases not matched to a gene: 8. CDR3 size: 16 residues. Germline CDR1 reads LGHNA; CDR2 reads YSLEER. This CDR3 is CASSQHVGQGGYEQYF. The CDR3 DNA is TGCGCCAGCAGCCAACACGTGGGACAGGGAGGCTACGAGCAGTACTTC.

The J gene is TRBJ2-7, the V gene TRBV21-1; the D segment call TRBD1 is taken from the table without a DNA check. TRBV21-1 is labeled a pseudogene. This CDR3 region has 14 residues. CDR3 protein: CASSKGRDPYEQYF. In DNA, the CDR3 is TGTGCCAGCAGCAAAGGAAGGGACCCCTACGAGCAGTACTTC.

This chain links TRBV7-6 with TRBJ2-3; 9 nucleotides line up with TRBD2. V gave up 5 bases and J gave up 4 bases; unmatched junction bases: 7. Germline V lookup: CDR1 SGHVS, CDR2 FNYEAQ. This CDR3 contains 15 residues. CDR3 in DNA: TGTGCCAGCAGCAACTTGCGGGAGGGCGCAGATACGCAGTATTTT. Translation: CASSNLREGADTQYF.

This clonotype was observed a handful of times. V and J are TRBV24-1 and TRBJ2-7; D is uncertain. The CDR3 has 13 residues. Germline CDR1 is KGHDR and CDR2 is SFDVKD. The V end was cut by 1 base, the J end by 7 bases, with 10 bases between. The chain's CDR3 is CATSDFESKEQYF. In nucleotides, the CDR3 is TGTGCCACCAGTGATTTTGAGTCTAAAGAGCAGTACTTC.

This clonotype occurred a few times. CDR3 DNA sequence: TGTGCCAGCAGTTACGGAGCTAGCGGGGGAACTAGCACAGATACGCAGTATTTT. Its translation is CASSYGASGGTSTDTQYF. This rearrangement joins TRBV6-5 to TRBJ2-3, with 10 bases matching TRBD2. Trimming took 2 bases from V and 0 from J; bases not matched to a gene: 8. The CDR3 length is 18 residues. Germline CDR1 reads MNHEY; CDR2 reads SVGAGI.

This clonotype was picked up a small number of times. The chain couples TRBV6-7 to TRBJ2-1; D possibly corresponds to TRBD2 (6 bases). TRBV6-7 is identified as an open reading frame with a role that is uncertain. The CDR3 is made up of 16 amino acids. V was pared by 5 bases and J by 2 bases, with 16 bases between. CDR3 sequence: CASSSRAGRPYNEQFF. In DNA, the CDR3 is TGTGCCAGCAGTAGCCGGGCCGGGAGACCCTACAATGAGCAGTTCTTC.

This clonotype was counted only a few times. The chain links TRBV6-5 to TRBJ2-7; 7 nucleotides align to TRBD1. V shed 10 bases and J 2 bases; nucleotides not matched to a gene: 5. The germline gives CDR1 MNHEY, CDR2 SVGAGI. The CDR3 runs 12 residues. DNA of the CDR3: TGTGCCACCCGGGACAGAACCTACGAGCAGTACTTC. It codes for CATRDRTYEQYF.

The gene calls are TRBV7-2 and TRBJ1-2; D gene ambiguous. The V and J ends lost 5 bases and 8 bases respectively, with 12 bases between them. Germline CDR1 and CDR2: SGHTA and FQGNSA. The CDR3 length is 12 residues. CDR3 protein: CASSQLSGGYTF. The CDR3, as DNA: TGTGCCAGCAGCCAACTGAGCGGGGGCTACACCTTC.

This chain connects TRBV3-1 to TRBJ2-2, with D possibly being TRBD1 or TRBD2 (6 bases each). From germline, CDR1 is LGHDT and CDR2 YNNKEL (reference sequence). This CDR3 contains 15 residues. With 11 bases removed from V and 0 bases from J, the gap between germline ends came to 16 bases. CDR3 coding DNA: TGTGCCGTCCGGGGGCAGGGAGCGAACACCGGGGAGCTGTTTTTT. Translated, it gives CAVRGQGANTGELFF.

This clonotype was picked up a small number of times. The chain uses TRBV3-1 and TRBJ2-1, with 8 bases matching TRBD2. The CDR3 extends over 12 amino acids. The germline V gene has CDR1 LGHDT and CDR2 YNNKEL (reference sequence). The junction had 2 bases not matched to a gene; V was cut back by 1 base and J by 12 bases. CDR3 coding DNA: TGTGCCAGCAGCCAAGTTCGGGGGGGGCAGTTCTTC. Its translation is CASSQVRGGQFF.

This clonotype was picked up a small number of times. The rearrangement joins TRBV13 to TRBJ1-6, with TRBD1 matching over 10 bases. The CDR3 has 17 amino acids. V lost 5 bases to trimming and J lost 4 bases; unmatched junction nucleotides: 8. CDR1 and CDR2 (germline): PRHDT, FYEKMQ (reference sequence). This chain's CDR3 is CASSPRGGQGYNSPLHF. The CDR3 nucleotides read TGTGCCAGCAGCCCACGTGGGGGACAGGGGTATAATTCACCCCTCCACTTT.

This clonotype has a handful of counts. The chain is built from TRBV5-8 and TRBJ1-2; D is ambiguous. Germline CDR1 reads SGHTS; CDR2 reads YDEGEE. CDR3 length: 14 residues. V lost 0 bases and J lost 4, with 10 bases in between. CDR3 sequence reads: CASSLDRYVYGYTF. CDR3 bases: TGTGCCAGCAGCTTGGATCGGTACGTCTATGGCTACACCTTC.